A selection of T cell receptor beta chains follows, all from one sample in a study of shared clonotypes between healthy human individuals. The repertoire was sequenced with immunoSEQ multiplex PCR; TCRdb's copy has only in-frame clones and lacks some. The data contain around 440,000 clones, roughly four fifths of them singletons. The sample taken for sequencing was PBMCs. The source is a woman in her forties in good health. Some clones in this sample may be carry-over from other donors' samples. The CDR3 runs from the conserved cysteine through the conserved F or W. A D gene is named only where the DNA matches it firmly. Clone sizes are given selectively: once, few, many, or a class where the clone is expanded.

V	D	size	J	CDR3	DNA
TRBV9	.	.	TRBJ2-1	CASSVAYSPRGHNEQFF	TGTGCCAGCAGCGTAGCCTATAGCCCCAGAGGGCACAATGAGCAGTTCTTC
TRBV27	.	.	TRBJ2-1	CASSLSLANVGEQFF	TGTGCCAGCAGTTTAAGCCTAGCCAACGTTGGGGAGCAGTTCTTC
TRBV7-9	.	.	TRBJ1-4	CASSLRTANEKLFF	TGTGCCAGCAGCTTAAGGACAGCGAATGAAAAACTGTTTTTT
TRBV7-2	.	.	TRBJ2-1	CASSLAGSQRGYEQFF	TGTGCCAGCAGCTTAGCGGGCTCCCAGAGAGGCTATGAGCAGTTCTTC
TRBV11-2	TRBD2	.	TRBJ2-1	CASSGGLAGGQFF	TGTGCCAGCAGCGGCGGACTAGCGGGAGGGCAGTTCTTC
TRBV5-8	.	.	TRBJ1-2	CASSGNRVGYGYTF	TGTGCCAGCAGCGGCAACAGGGTGGGTTATGGCTACACCTTC
TRBV7-9	.	.	TRBJ1-1	CASSFTNTEAFF	TGTGCCAGCAGTTTTACGAACACTGAAGCTTTCTTT
TRBV5-6	.	once	TRBJ2-5	CASSLEGIQETQYF	TGTGCCAGCAGCTTGGAGGGCATCCAAGAGACCCAGTACTTC
TRBV5-6	TRBD1	.	TRBJ1-2	CASSLGPGTDYGYTF	TGTGCCAGCAGCTTGGGTCCCGGGACAGACTATGGCTACACCTTC
TRBV7-2	TRBD1	.	TRBJ1-2	CASSSSGTDNYGYTF	TGTGCCAGCAGCTCTTCCGGGACAGACAACTATGGCTACACCTTC
TRBV5-1	.	.	TRBJ2-7	CASSLGGYLSHEQYF	TGCGCCAGCAGCTTGGGTGGCTACCTGTCCCACGAGCAGTACTTC
TRBV5-4	TRBD1	.	TRBJ2-7	CASSLGSGQGAYEQYF	TGTGCCAGCAGCTTGGGGTCTGGCCAGGGGGCCTACGAGCAGTACTTC
TRBV29-1	.	.	TRBJ2-5	CSAGQQETQYF	TGCAGCGCGGGACAACAAGAGACCCAGTACTTC
TRBV9	.	.	TRBJ2-7	CASSVDGGRYEQYF	TGTGCCAGCAGCGTAGATGGGGGGAGGTACGAGCAGTACTTC
TRBV7-9	.	.	TRBJ1-2	CASSFGQYGYTF	TGTGCCAGCAGCTTTGGACAGTATGGCTACACCTTC
TRBV7-9	TRBD1	.	TRBJ1-2	CASSLVGTGAYGYTF	TGTGCCAGCAGCTTAGTAGGGACAGGGGCTTATGGCTACACCTTC
TRBV5-1	.	.	TRBJ2-1	CASSLGPSGNEQFF	TGCGCCAGCAGCTTGGGGCCCAGTGGGAATGAGCAGTTCTTC
TRBV30	TRBD1	.	TRBJ2-7	CACQQGGYEQYF	TGTGCCTGCCAACAGGGGGGCTACGAGCAGTACTTC
TRBV28	.	.	TRBJ2-7	CASSFSPRAGGEQYF	TGTGCCAGCAGTTTCTCTCCCCGGGCCGGGGGCGAGCAGTACTTC
TRBV7-9	.	.	TRBJ2-7	CASSLLLYEQYF	TGTGCCAGCAGCCTGCTTTTGTACGAGCAGTACTTC
TRBV18	.	few	TRBJ1-1	CASSRTDPASSLNTEAFF	TGTGCCAGCTCTCGAACTGACCCAGCAAGTAGTTTGAACACTGAAGCTTTCTTT
TRBV7-9	.	.	TRBJ2-1	CASSKGTRNEQFF	TGTGCCAGCAGCAAAGGGACCCGCAATGAGCAGTTCTTC
TRBV4-1	TRBD2	.	TRBJ2-1	CASSLKTSGTDEQFF	TGCGCCAGCAGCCTAAAGACTAGCGGGACCGATGAGCAGTTCTTC
TRBV5-4	TRBD1	.	TRBJ2-1	CASSPGTGRGNNEQFF	TGTGCCAGCAGCCCGGGGACAGGTAGAGGTAACAATGAGCAGTTCTTC
TRBV5-1	TRBD1	.	TRBJ2-7	CASSGTGGLGEQYF	TGCGCCAGCAGCGGGACAGGGGGCCTGGGCGAGCAGTACTTC
TRBV15	.	once	TRBJ1-4	CATSRDSLPQGEKLFF	TGTGCCACCAGCAGAGATTCACTACCTCAAGGGGAAAAACTGTTTTTT
TRBV27	.	.	TRBJ2-7	CASSYRWGPYEQYF	TGTGCCAGCAGCTATAGGTGGGGTCCATACGAGCAGTACTTC
TRBV28	.	once	TRBJ2-7	CATNIGASYEQYF	TGTGCCACCAACATCGGAGCTTCGTACGAGCAGTACTTC
TRBV5-4	.	.	TRBJ2-7	CASSHAGGGYEQYF	TGTGCCAGCAGCCACGCGGGTGGGGGCTACGAGCAGTACTTC
TRBV2	.	.	TRBJ1-4	CASGLPNEKLFF	TGTGCCAGCGGTTTGCCTAATGAAAAACTGTTTTTT
TRBV7-2	TRBD2	.	TRBJ2-7	CASSLALAGGPEQYF	TGTGCCAGCAGCTTAGCACTAGCGGGAGGACCCGAGCAGTACTTC
TRBV6-5	.	.	TRBJ2-1	CASSYSFLASGEQFF	TGTGCCAGCAGTTACTCGTTCCTAGCGTCAGGCGAGCAGTTCTTC
TRBV19	.	.	TRBJ1-1	CASSKGGTSREAFF	TGTGCCAGTAGCAAAGGGGGGACAAGCCGTGAAGCTTTCTTT
TRBV6-6	TRBD2	.	TRBJ2-2	CASRREGGELFF	TGTGCCAGCAGGCGGGAGGGGGGGGAGCTGTTTTTT
TRBV30	.	.	TRBJ2-7	CAWSTRGRTFKGSYEQYF	TGTGCCTGGTCAACGAGGGGACGGACGTTCAAGGGGTCCTACGAGCAGTACTTC
TRBV7-2	TRBD2	.	TRBJ2-5	CASSLAASGQETQYF	TGTGCCAGCAGCTTAGCAGCTAGCGGCCAAGAGACCCAGTACTTC
TRBV15	TRBD2	.	TRBJ2-7	CATSNPVLAGAYEQYF	TGTGCCACCAGCAATCCCGTCCTAGCGGGAGCCTACGAGCAGTACTTC
TRBV7-2	TRBD2	.	TRBJ2-7	CASSLVSPGGRLVNEQYF	TGTGCCAGCAGCTTAGTCTCCCCTGGCGGGAGGTTGGTGAACGAGCAGTACTTC
TRBV28	TRBD2	many	TRBJ2-3	CASSPAGLAGGGTQYF	TGTGCCAGCAGCCCGGCGGGACTAGCGGGAGGGGGTACGCAGTATTTT
TRBV7-7	.	few	TRBJ1-1	CASSLDRDTEAFF	TGTGCCAGCAGCTTAGACAGGGACACTGAAGCTTTCTTT
TRBV25-1	.	many	TRBJ2-6	CASSEGGSSGANVLTF	TGTGCCAGCAGTGAAGGCGGTAGCTCTGGGGCCAACGTCCTGACTTTC
TRBV15	TRBD1	many	TRBJ2-7	CATSREGGQVSYEQYF	TGTGCCACCAGCAGAGAGGGGGGACAGGTCTCCTACGAGCAGTACTTC
TRBV5-4	.	.	TRBJ2-7	CASSLGGVYEQYF	TGTGCCAGCAGCTTAGGGGGAGTCTACGAGCAGTACTTC
TRBV30	.	.	TRBJ1-2	CAWSLTWLKGGGYTF	TGTGCCTGGAGTCTCACCTGGCTCAAGGGGGGTGGCTACACCTTC
TRBV2	TRBD2	.	TRBJ2-1	CASSALAGGPGEQFF	TGTGCCAGCAGTGCACTAGCGGGAGGGCCAGGTGAGCAGTTCTTC
TRBV13	.	.	TRBJ1-1	CASSHGGRNTEAFF	TGTGCCAGCAGCCACGGAGGGAGGAACACTGAAGCTTTCTTT
TRBV18	.	.	TRBJ2-3	CASSPTDTQYF	TGTGCCAGCTCGCCTACAGATACGCAGTATTTT
TRBV7-9	.	few	TRBJ1-4	CASQRATNEKLFF	TGTGCCAGCCAACGGGCAACTAATGAAAAACTGTTTTTT
TRBV4-2	.	.	TRBJ1-5	CASSLAVKGNQPQHF	TGTGCCAGCAGCCTGGCAGTTAAAGGCAATCAGCCCCAGCATTTT
TRBV20-1	.	.	TRBJ2-2	CSAAGELFF	TGCAGTGCGGCCGGGGAGCTGTTTTTT
TRBV14	TRBD2	.	TRBJ2-6	CASSHAGGPRSGANVLTF	TGTGCCAGCAGCCACGCGGGAGGCCCCCGCTCTGGGGCCAACGTCCTGACTTTC
TRBV15	TRBD2	.	TRBJ2-1	CATSGLAGVSQSSYNEQFF	TGTGCCACCAGCGGACTAGCGGGAGTGTCCCAGAGCTCCTACAATGAGCAGTTCTTC
TRBV5-6	.	.	TRBJ2-5	CASSSTIQETQYF	TGTGCCAGCAGCTCGACCATACAAGAGACCCAGTACTTC